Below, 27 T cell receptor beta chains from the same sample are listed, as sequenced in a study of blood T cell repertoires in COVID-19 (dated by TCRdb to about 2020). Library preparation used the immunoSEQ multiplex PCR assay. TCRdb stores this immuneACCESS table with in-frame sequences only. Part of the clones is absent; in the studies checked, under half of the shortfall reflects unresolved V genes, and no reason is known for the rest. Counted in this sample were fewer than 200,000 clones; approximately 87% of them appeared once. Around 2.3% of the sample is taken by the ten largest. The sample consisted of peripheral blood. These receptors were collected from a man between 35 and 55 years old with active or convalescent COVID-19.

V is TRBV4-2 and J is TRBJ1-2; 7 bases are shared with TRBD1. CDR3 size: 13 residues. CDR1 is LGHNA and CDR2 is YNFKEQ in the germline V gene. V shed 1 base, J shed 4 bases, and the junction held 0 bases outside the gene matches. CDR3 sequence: CASSQGTGYGYTF. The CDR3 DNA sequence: TGTGCCAGCAGCCAAGGGACAGGCTATGGCTACACCTTC.

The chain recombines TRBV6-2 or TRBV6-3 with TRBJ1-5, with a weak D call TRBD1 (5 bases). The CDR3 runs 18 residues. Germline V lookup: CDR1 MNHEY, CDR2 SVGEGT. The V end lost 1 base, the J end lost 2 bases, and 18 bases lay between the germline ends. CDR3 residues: CASSYLGGRSVGNQPQHF. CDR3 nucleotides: TGTGCCAGCAGTTACTTGGGGGGACGATCGGTAGGCAATCAGCCCCAGCATTTT.

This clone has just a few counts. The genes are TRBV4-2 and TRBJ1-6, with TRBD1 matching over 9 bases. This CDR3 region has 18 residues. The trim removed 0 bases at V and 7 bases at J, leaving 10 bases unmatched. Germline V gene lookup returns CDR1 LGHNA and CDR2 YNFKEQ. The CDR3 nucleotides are TGTGCCAGCAGCCAAGAGCTATTACGGGACAGGGTCAATTCACCCCTCCACTTT. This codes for CASSQELLRDRVNSPLHF.

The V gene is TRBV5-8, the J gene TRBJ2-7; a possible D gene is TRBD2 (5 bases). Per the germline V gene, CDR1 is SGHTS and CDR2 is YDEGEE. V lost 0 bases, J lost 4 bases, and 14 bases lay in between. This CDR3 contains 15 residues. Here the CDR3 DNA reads TGTGCCAGCAGCTTGGGCCGTTTTCCGGGGTACGAGCAGTACTTC. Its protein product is CASSLGRFPGYEQYF.

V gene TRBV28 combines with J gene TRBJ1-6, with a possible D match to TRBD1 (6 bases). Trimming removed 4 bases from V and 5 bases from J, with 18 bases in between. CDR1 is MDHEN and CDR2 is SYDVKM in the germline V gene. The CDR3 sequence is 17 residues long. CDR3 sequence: CASSYGVTGSDNSPLHF. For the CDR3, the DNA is TGTGCCAGCAGTTATGGAGTGACAGGCTCAGATAATTCACCCCTCCACTTT. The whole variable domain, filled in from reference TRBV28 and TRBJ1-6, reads DVKVTQSSRYLVKRTGEKVFLECVQDMDHENMFWYRQDPGLGLRLIYFSYDVKMKEKGDIPEGYSVSREKKERFSLILESASTNQTSMYLCASSYGVTGSDNSPLHFGNGTRLTVT.

The CDR3 nucleotides read TGTGCCAGCAGCCGACAGAACACCGGGGAGCTGTTTTTT. It is translated as CASSRQNTGELFF. The V and J genes are TRBV6-4 and TRBJ2-2, with D uncertain. CDR1 and CDR2 (germline): MRHNA, SNTAGT. The CDR3 sequence is 13 residues long. Trimming left V 6 bases short and J 1 base short, with 6 bases between.

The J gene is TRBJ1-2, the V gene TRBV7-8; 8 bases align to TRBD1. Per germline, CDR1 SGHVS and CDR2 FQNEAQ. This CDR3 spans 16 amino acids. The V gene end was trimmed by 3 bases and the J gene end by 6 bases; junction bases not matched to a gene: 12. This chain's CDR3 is CASSFGQGTLIHGYTF. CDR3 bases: TGTGCCAGCAGCTTCGGACAGGGAACGTTAATCCATGGCTACACCTTC.

CDR3 coding DNA: TGTGCCAGCAGCTTAGGGGGAGCGGGGGAGCACGAGCAGTACTTC. It yields the protein CASSLGGAGEHEQYF. This chain links TRBV11-2 with TRBJ2-7; 8 positions match TRBD2. Germline assignment: CDR1 SGHAT and CDR2 FQNNGV. The trim removed 1 base at V and 5 bases at J, leaving 7 bases unmatched. The CDR3 contains 15 residues.

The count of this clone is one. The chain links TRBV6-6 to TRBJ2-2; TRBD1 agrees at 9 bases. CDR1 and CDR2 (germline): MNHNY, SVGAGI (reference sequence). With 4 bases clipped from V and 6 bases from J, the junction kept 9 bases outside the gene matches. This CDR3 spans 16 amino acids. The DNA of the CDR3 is TGTGCCAGCAGTTTAGCAACAGGGGGCGGCCCCGGGGAGCTGTTTTTT. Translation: CASSLATGGGPGELFF.

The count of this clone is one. In DNA form, the CDR3 reads TGTGCCAGCAGCGTACGGGGGACTGGAAACACCATATATTTT. This codes for CASSVRGTGNTIYF. This chain joins TRBV9 and TRBJ1-3; maybe TRBD1 (5 bases). The CDR3 length is 14 residues. CDR1 SGDLS and CDR2 YYNGEE come from the germline V gene. Trimming removed 1 base from V and 2 bases from J, with 7 bases in between.

As DNA, the CDR3 is TGTGCCTCCTCCATGACAGGGACATCGAACACTGAAGCTTTCTTT. It translates to CASSMTGTSNTEAFF. The V gene is TRBV6-5, the J gene TRBJ1-1; 7 bases map to TRBD1. With V trimmed by 11 bases and J by 1 base, 13 bases remained unmatched. CDR3 length: 15 amino acids. The germline V gene encodes CDR1 MNHEY and CDR2 SVGAGI.

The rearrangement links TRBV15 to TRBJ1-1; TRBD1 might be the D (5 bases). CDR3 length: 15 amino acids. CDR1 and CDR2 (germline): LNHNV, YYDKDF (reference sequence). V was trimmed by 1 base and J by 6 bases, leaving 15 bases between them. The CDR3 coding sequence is TGTGCCACCAGCAGAGGTTCAGGGTTGGGGTCTGAAGCTTTCTTT. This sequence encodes CATSRGSGLGSEAFF. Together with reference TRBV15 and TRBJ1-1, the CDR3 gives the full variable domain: DAMVIQNPRYQVTQFGKPVTLSCSQTLNHNVMYWYQQKSSQAPKLLFHYYDKDFNNEADTPDNFQSRRPNTSFCFLDIRSPGLGDTAMYLCATSRGSGLGSEAFFGQGTRLTVV.

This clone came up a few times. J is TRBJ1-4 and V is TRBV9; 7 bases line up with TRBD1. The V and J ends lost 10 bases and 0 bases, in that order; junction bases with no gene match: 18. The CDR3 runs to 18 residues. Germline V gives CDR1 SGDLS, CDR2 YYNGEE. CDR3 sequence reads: CAAHPRQGRRATNEKLFF. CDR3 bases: TGTGCCGCTCACCCGAGACAGGGAAGAAGGGCAACTAATGAAAAACTGTTTTTT.

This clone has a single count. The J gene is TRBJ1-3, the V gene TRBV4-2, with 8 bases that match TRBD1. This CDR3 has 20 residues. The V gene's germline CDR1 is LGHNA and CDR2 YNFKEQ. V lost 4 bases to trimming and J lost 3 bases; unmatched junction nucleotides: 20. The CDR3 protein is CASSPLRPGQEISDGNTIYF. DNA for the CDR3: TGTGCCAGCAGCCCCTTACGCCCGGGACAGGAGATATCGGATGGAAACACCATATATTTT.

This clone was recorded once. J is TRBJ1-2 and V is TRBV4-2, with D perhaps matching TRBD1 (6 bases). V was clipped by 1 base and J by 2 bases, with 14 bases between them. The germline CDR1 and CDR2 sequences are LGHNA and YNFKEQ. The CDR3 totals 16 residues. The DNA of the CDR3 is TGTGCCAGCAGCCAAGTATTGGCAGGGGACAACTATGGCTACACCTTC. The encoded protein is CASSQVLAGDNYGYTF.

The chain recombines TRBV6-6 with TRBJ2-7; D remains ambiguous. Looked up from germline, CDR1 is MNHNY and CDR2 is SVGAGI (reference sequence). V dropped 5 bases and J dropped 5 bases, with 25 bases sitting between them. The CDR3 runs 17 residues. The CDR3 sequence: CASSRPVRGPTIDEQYF. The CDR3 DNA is TGTGCCAGCAGTCGCCCCGTCAGAGGCCCCACCATCGACGAGCAGTACTTC.

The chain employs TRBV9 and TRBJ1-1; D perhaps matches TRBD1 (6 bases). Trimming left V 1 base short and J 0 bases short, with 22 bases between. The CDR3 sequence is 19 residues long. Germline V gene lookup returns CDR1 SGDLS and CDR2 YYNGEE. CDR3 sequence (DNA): TGTGCCAGCAGCGTAAGTAGTTTAGGGCAGGGGCGGATGAACACTGAAGCTTTCTTT. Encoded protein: CASSVSSLGQGRMNTEAFF.

CDR3 amino acids: CASSLGLAGGGYNEQFF. DNA for the CDR3: TGTGCCAGCAGCTTGGGGCTAGCGGGGGGCGGCTACAATGAGCAGTTCTTC. The genes are TRBV5-5 and TRBJ2-1; 11 nucleotides agree with TRBD2. Unmatched junction bases numbered 5, after V lost 0 bases and J lost 3 bases. In germline, CDR1 is SGHKS, CDR2 YYEKEE (reference sequence). The CDR3 spans 17 residues.

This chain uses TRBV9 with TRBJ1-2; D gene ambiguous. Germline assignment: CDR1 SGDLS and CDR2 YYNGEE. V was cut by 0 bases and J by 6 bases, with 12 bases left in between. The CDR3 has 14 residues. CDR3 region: CASSVGTRVDGYTF. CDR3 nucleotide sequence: TGTGCCAGCAGCGTAGGGACGAGGGTTGATGGCTACACCTTC. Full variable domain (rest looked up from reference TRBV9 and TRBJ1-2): DSGVTQTPKHLITATGQRVTLRCSPRSGDLSVYWYQQSLDQGLQFLIQYYNGEERAKGNILERFSAQQFPDLHSELNLSSLELGDSALYFCASSVGTRVDGYTFGSGTRLTVV.

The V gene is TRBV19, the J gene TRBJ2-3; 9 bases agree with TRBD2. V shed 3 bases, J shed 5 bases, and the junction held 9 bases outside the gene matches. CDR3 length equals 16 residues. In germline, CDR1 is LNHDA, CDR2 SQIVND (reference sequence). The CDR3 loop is CASSIPAGGRLDTQYF. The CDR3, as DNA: TGTGCCAGTAGTATCCCAGCGGGGGGCCGATTAGATACGCAGTATTTT.

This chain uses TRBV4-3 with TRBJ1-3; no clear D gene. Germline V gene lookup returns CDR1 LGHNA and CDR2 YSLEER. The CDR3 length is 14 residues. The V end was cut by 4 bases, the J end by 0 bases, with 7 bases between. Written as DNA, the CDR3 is TGCGCCAGCAGCCCCCGGGGCTCTGGAAACACCATATATTTT. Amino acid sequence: CASSPRGSGNTIYF.

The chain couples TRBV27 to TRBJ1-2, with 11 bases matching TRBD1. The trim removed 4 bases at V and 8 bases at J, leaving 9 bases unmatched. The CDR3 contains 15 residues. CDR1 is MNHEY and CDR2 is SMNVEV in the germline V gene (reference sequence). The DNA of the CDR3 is TGTGCCAGCAGTTCGCGGACAGGGGGCGTGGGAGGCTACACCTTC. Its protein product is CASSSRTGGVGGYTF.

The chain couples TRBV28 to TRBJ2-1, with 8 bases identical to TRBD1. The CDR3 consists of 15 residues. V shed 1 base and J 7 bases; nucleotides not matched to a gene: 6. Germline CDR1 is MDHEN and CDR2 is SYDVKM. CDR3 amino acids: CASSLYGQGTNEQFF. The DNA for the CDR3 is TGTGCCAGCAGTTTATACGGACAGGGAACAAATGAGCAGTTCTTC.

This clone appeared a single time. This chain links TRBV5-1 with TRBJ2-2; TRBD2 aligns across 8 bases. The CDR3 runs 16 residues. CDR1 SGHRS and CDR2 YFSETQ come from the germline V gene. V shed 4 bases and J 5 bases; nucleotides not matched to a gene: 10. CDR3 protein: CASSGTGTSSTGELFF. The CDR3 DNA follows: TGCGCCAGCAGCGGGACCGGGACTAGTAGTACCGGGGAGCTGTTTTTT.

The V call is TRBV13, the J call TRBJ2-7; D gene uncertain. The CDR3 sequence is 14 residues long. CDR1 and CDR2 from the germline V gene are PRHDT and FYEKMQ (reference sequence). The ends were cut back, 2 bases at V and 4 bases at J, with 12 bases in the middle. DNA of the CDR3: TGTGCCAGCAGCTTACGACATGCCCCATACGAGCAGTACTTC. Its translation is CASSLRHAPYEQYF.

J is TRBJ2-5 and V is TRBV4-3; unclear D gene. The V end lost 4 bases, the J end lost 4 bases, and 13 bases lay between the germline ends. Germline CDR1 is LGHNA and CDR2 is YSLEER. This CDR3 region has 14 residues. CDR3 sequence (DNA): TGCGCCAGCAGCCCGTCTTCTTCCCGAGAGACCCAGTACTTC. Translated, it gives CASSPSSSRETQYF.

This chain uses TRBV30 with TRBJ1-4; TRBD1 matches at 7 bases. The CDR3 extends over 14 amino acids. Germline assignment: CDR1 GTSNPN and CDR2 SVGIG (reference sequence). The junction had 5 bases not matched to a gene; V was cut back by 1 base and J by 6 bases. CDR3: CAWSAGTDDEKLFF. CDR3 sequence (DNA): TGTGCCTGGAGTGCCGGGACAGACGATGAAAAACTGTTTTTT. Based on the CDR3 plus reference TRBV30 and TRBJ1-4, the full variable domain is SQTIHQWPATLVQPVGSPLSLECTVEGTSNPNLYWYRQAAGRGLQLLFYSVGIGQISSEVPQNLSASRPQDRQFILSSKKLLLSDSGFYLCAWSAGTDDEKLFFGSGTQLSVL.